This is a list of T cell receptor beta chains from one sample in a study of blood T cell repertoires in COVID-19. Generated by immunoSEQ multiplex PCR, the TCRdb table keeps only in-frame clones and is missing some. The table lists roughly 200,000 clones, roughly 88% of them singletons, with approximately 13% in the top ten. Sequenced input: peripheral blood. The receptors were gathered from a human donor in a cohort sampled during active COVID-19. The CDR3 runs from the conserved cysteine through the conserved F or W. D genes are given only for firm matches. Some rows mark clone size as missing; the rest say once, few, many or name a class of expanded clone.

>NA|TRBJ1-4|TRBV25-1|TRBD1|15
TGTGCCAGCAGTGATTCGACAGGGGCAGGTGAAAAACTGTTTTTT
CASSDSTGAGEKLFF
>NA|TRBJ2-6|TRBV27|NA|15
TGTGCCAGCAGTTTTTCCGGCTCTGGGGCCAACGTCCTGACTTTC
CASSFSGSGANVLTF
>NA|TRBJ2-1|TRBV28|TRBD2|19
TGTGCCAGCAGTTCAGCGGGACTAGCGGGAGGACACTCCTACAATGAGCAGTTCTTC
CASSSAGLAGGHSYNEQFF
>NA|TRBJ1-1|TRBV19|NA|14
TGTGCCAGTACTAACCACGGACTACTCAATGAAGCTTTCTTT
CASTNHGLLNEAFF
>NA|TRBJ2-7|TRBV4-2|TRBD1|15
TGTGCCAGCAGCCAAGGCCCAGGGGGCAGTTACGAGCAGTACTTC
CASSQGPGGSYEQYF
>few|TRBJ2-1|TRBV19|NA|13
TGTGCCAGTAGTCCAGGGGTCCCCAATGAGCAGTTCTTC
CASSPGVPNEQFF
>NA|TRBJ1-2|TRBV4-1|TRBD1|16
TGCGCCAGCAGCCAAGCGGAGGGGGCGGGGAGCTATGGCTACACCTTC
CASSQAEGAGSYGYTF
>NA|TRBJ2-7|TRBV5-1|NA|14
TGCGCCAGCAGCTGGGACACCCCGCCCTACGAGCAGTACTTC
CASSWDTPPYEQYF
>NA|TRBJ2-7|TRBV7-9|NA|14
TGTGCCAGCAGCTTGAAGCGGCAGCCCTACGAGCAGTACTTC
CASSLKRQPYEQYF
>NA|TRBJ2-1|TRBV4-1|NA|13
TGCGCCAGCAGCCAAGGTAGGGGCGATGAGCAGTTCTTC
CASSQGRGDEQFF
>once|TRBJ2-6|TRBV5-5|NA|18
TGTGCCAGCAGCTTGGCGGACTACCTCAGCTCTGGGGCCAACGTCCTGACTTTC
CASSLADYLSSGANVLTF
>NA|TRBJ2-7|TRBV27|TRBD2|17
TGTGCCAGCAGGCCGGGGACTAGCGGGAGATGGGGGCTCGAGCAGTACTTC
CASRPGTSGRWGLEQYF
>NA|TRBJ1-1|TRBV9|NA|12
TGTGCCAGCAGCCTCGGGGAAACTGAAGCTTTCTTT
CASSLGETEAFF
>once|TRBJ2-2|TRBV5-1|TRBD2|15
TGCGCCAGCAGCCCGACTAGCGGAAACACCGGGGAGCTGTTTTTT
CASSPTSGNTGELFF
>NA|TRBJ2-3|TRBV5-1|NA|15
TGCGCCAGCAGCTTGAAAGAATCGGAGGCAGATACGCAGTATTTT
CASSLKESEADTQYF
>once|TRBJ1-1|TRBV2|NA|12
TGTGCCAGCAGGGGGCGCGGCACTGAAGCTTTCTTT
CASRGRGTEAFF
>NA|TRBJ1-2|TRBV5-6|NA|13
TGTGCCAGCAGCTTGGACAGGGTCGATGGCTACACCTTC
CASSLDRVDGYTF
>NA|TRBJ2-7|TRBV11-2|TRBD2|15
TGTGTATCGGGGGCGGGACTAGGTTCGTTCCACGAGCAGTACTTC
CVSGAGLGSFHEQYF
>few|TRBJ1-6|TRBV6-6|NA|15
TGTGCCAGCAGTTACGGGGGCGGAGGACACTCACCCCTCCACTTT
CASSYGGGGHSPLHF
>NA|TRBJ1-1|TRBV20-1|NA|11
TGCAGTGCGGACAGGAACACTGAAGCTTTCTTT
CSADRNTEAFF
>NA|TRBJ2-7|TRBV29-1|TRBD1|13
TGCAGCGTCCGGACAGGGGTAACCTACGAGCAGTACTTC
CSVRTGVTYEQYF
>NA|TRBJ2-7|TRBV5-1|TRBD1|14
TGCGCCAGCAGCGAGGGACAGGGAACCTACGAGCAGTACTTC
CASSEGQGTYEQYF
>NA|TRBJ2-5|TRBV18|NA|15
TGTGCCAGCTCATCACCCTTTTCCAGGGGAGAGACCCAGTACTTC
CASSSPFSRGETQYF
>NA|TRBJ2-1|TRBV7-8|TRBD1|15
TGTGCCAGCAGCTTGGGCGGACAGGGAGGAAGTGAGCAGTTCTTC
CASSLGGQGGSEQFF
>NA|TRBJ1-1|TRBV4-1|NA|14
TGCGCCAGCAGCCGAAGGAGGGAGAACACTGAAGCTTTCTTT
CASSRRRENTEAFF
>NA|TRBJ2-5|TRBV7-2|TRBD1|15
TGTGCCAGCAGCTTAGGGGGACAGTTCCAAGAGACCCAGTACTTC
CASSLGGQFQETQYF
>NA|TRBJ2-4|TRBV7-2|TRBD2|20
TGTGCCAGCAGCTTAGCGCTGGGACTAGCGGGAGGTGAAGCCAAAAACATTCAGTACTTC
CASSLALGLAGGEAKNIQYF
>medium-sized|TRBJ2-2|TRBV5-1|TRBD1|15
TGCGCCAGCAGACTGGGACAGGGGGCCACCGGGGAGCTGTTTTTT
CASRLGQGATGELFF
>NA|TRBJ2-3|TRBV28|NA|18
TGTGCCAGCAGTTTTATTTTTGGCGGGGATGATACCACAGATACGCAGTATTTT
CASSFIFGGDDTTDTQYF
>few|TRBJ2-4|TRBV7-2|NA|16
TGTGCCAGCAGCTTAACCCCTATTGCAGCCAAAAACATTCAGTACTTC
CASSLTPIAAKNIQYF
>NA|TRBJ2-5|TRBV3-1/TRBV3-2|TRBD2|16
TGTGCCAGCAGCCCGGGACTAGCGGGAGGATCGGAGACCCAGTACTTC
CASSPGLAGGSETQYF
>NA|TRBJ1-1|TRBV6-1|NA|15
TGTGCCAGCAGTGAAGGGGGGGTTTGGGGCACTGAAGCTTTCTTT
CASSEGGVWGTEAFF
>NA|TRBJ2-7|TRBV6-6|TRBD2|15
TGTGCCAGCAGTTACCTAGCGGACCCGTCCTACGAGCAGTACTTC
CASSYLADPSYEQYF
>NA|TRBJ2-7|TRBV11-2|NA|14
TGTGCCAGCAGCTCAGCGGGTTCTTCCTACGAGCAGTACTTC
CASSSAGSSYEQYF
>NA|TRBJ1-5|TRBV6-6|NA|13
TGTGCCAGCACCCTAAGCGGGGACGACCGGGAGCATTTT
CASTLSGDDREHF
>NA|TRBJ2-3|TRBV10-2|TRBD1|14
TGCGCCAGCGACCGGACAGGGAATACAGATACGCAGTATTTT
CASDRTGNTDTQYF
>NA|TRBJ1-1|TRBV9|NA|13
TGTGCCAGCAGCACCGCCGGGGATACTGAAGCTTTCTTT
CASSTAGDTEAFF
>many|TRBJ2-2|TRBV12-5|TRBD2|21
TGTGCTAGTGGTTGGACCACAGTCATACGACTAGCGGGAGGGCACACCGGGGAGCTGTTTTTT
CASGWTTVIRLAGGHTGELFF
>NA|TRBJ2-2|TRBV9|TRBD1|17
TGTGCCAGCAGCCTATTGGGACAGAACGCGAACACCGGGGAGCTGTTTTTT
CASSLLGQNANTGELFF
>NA|TRBJ1-2|TRBV19|NA|15
TGTGCCAGTAGTGTATCCGACAGTTTCTTCTATGGCTACACCTTC
CASSVSDSFFYGYTF
>NA|TRBJ2-2|TRBV11-1|NA|14
TGTGCCAGCAGCTTAAAAGCGTTGCACGGGGAGCTGTTTTTT
CASSLKALHGELFF
>NA|TRBJ2-2|TRBV19|NA|13
TGTGCCAGTAGAAAACTAGACACCGGGGAGCTGTTTTTT
CASRKLDTGELFF
>NA|TRBJ2-7|TRBV11-2|NA|15
TGTGCCAGCACCACCCCGTGGCAGGCCGCCTACGAGCAGTACTTC
CASTTPWQAAYEQYF
>NA|TRBJ2-3|TRBV6-5|TRBD2|15
TGTGCCAGCAGATCTAGCGGGAGAATTTCGGATACGCAGTATTTT
CASRSSGRISDTQYF
>NA|TRBJ1-5|TRBV28|TRBD1|19
TGTGCCAGCAGTTCGGGACAGGGGGCCTCCACGTGGACGGGGCAGCCCCAGCATTTT
CASSSGQGASTWTGQPQHF
>NA|TRBJ2-3|TRBV4-1|TRBD2|16
TGCGCCAGCAGCCTAAAGCGGGGGGGATTCTCAGATACGCAGTATTTT
CASSLKRGGFSDTQYF
>NA|TRBJ1-4|TRBV4-2|NA|14
TGTGCCAGCAGCCACGGTGAAACTAATGAAAAACTGTTTTTT
CASSHGETNEKLFF
>NA|TRBJ2-7|TRBV19|TRBD2|14
TGTGCCAGTAGTCGAGCGGGAGTGTTCTACGAGCAGTACTTC
CASSRAGVFYEQYF
>NA|TRBJ2-7|TRBV7-2|TRBD1|13
TGTGCCAGTACGGGACAGGGCTCCTACGAGCAGTACTTC
CASTGQGSYEQYF
>NA|TRBJ1-3|TRBV30|NA|15
TGTGCCTGGAGTGAACAGGCGATCTCTGGAAACACCATATATTTT
CAWSEQAISGNTIYF
>NA|TRBJ2-3|TRBV28|NA|14
TGTGCCAGCGCAAGCGGCCTTTTCACAGATACGCAGTATTTT
CASASGLFTDTQYF
>few|TRBJ1-2|TRBV23-1|NA|13
TGCGCCAGCAGTCAATCGAACGCTGGGGGCAACACCTTC
CASSQSNAGGNTF
>NA|TRBJ2-2|TRBV10-1|NA|15
TGCGCCAGCAGTGAAGACAATAGGAACACCGGGGAGCTGTTTTTT
CASSEDNRNTGELFF
>NA|TRBJ2-3|TRBV9|NA|15
TGTGCCAGCAGTGTCGCGGCGACTCCCACAGATACGCAGTATTTT
CASSVAATPTDTQYF
>NA|TRBJ2-1|TRBV4-2|TRBD2|16
TGTGCCAGCAGCCAAGATGGGACTAGCGGATACAATGAGCAGTTCTTC
CASSQDGTSGYNEQFF
>NA|TRBJ1-1|TRBV3-1/TRBV3-2|TRBD1|15
TGTGCCAGCAGCCGCCAGGGGGCCGTCAACACTGAAGCTTTCTTT
CASSRQGAVNTEAFF
>NA|TRBJ2-2|TRBV28|NA|12
TGTGCCAGCAGTCTGAACACCGGGGAGCTGTTTTTT
CASSLNTGELFF
>NA|TRBJ2-1|TRBV7-7|TRBD2|17
TGTGCTAGCAGCCCGACCGGGACTAGCGGGAGTTGGAGTGAGCAGTTCTTC
CASSPTGTSGSWSEQFF
>NA|TRBJ2-7|TRBV28|NA|14
TGTGCCAGCAGTTTTTCAGGGCGAAATTACGAGCAGTACTTC
CASSFSGRNYEQYF
>once|TRBJ2-1|TRBV19|TRBD1|17
TGTGCCAGTAGTTTTATTCTAGGGACAGGGGGTGGAAATGAGCAGTTCTTC
CASSFILGTGGGNEQFF